The T cell receptor beta chain under discussion was sequenced for a study of control samples from healthy donors and cancer patients. Clones were read by immunoSEQ multiplex PCR, and TCRdb kept only the in-frame ones, dropping some. Found here are 150,000 to 200,000 clones, approximately 90% of them singletons; the top ten hold over 1.1%. The CDR3 has 20 amino acids. V lost 0 bases and J lost 6; bases outside the gene matches: 20. This rearrangement joins TRBV23-1 to TRBJ2-7; 10 positions match TRBD2. TRBV23-1 is reported as an ORF; its role is uncertain. The clonotype was recovered from a man aged 30-40 years in good health. What was sequenced was blood. This chain's CDR3 is CASSQSNSVTSGKGSVEQYF. DNA of the CDR3: TGCGCCAGCAGTCAATCGAATAGTGTAACTAGCGGGAAGGGTTCGGTCGAGCAGTACTTC.